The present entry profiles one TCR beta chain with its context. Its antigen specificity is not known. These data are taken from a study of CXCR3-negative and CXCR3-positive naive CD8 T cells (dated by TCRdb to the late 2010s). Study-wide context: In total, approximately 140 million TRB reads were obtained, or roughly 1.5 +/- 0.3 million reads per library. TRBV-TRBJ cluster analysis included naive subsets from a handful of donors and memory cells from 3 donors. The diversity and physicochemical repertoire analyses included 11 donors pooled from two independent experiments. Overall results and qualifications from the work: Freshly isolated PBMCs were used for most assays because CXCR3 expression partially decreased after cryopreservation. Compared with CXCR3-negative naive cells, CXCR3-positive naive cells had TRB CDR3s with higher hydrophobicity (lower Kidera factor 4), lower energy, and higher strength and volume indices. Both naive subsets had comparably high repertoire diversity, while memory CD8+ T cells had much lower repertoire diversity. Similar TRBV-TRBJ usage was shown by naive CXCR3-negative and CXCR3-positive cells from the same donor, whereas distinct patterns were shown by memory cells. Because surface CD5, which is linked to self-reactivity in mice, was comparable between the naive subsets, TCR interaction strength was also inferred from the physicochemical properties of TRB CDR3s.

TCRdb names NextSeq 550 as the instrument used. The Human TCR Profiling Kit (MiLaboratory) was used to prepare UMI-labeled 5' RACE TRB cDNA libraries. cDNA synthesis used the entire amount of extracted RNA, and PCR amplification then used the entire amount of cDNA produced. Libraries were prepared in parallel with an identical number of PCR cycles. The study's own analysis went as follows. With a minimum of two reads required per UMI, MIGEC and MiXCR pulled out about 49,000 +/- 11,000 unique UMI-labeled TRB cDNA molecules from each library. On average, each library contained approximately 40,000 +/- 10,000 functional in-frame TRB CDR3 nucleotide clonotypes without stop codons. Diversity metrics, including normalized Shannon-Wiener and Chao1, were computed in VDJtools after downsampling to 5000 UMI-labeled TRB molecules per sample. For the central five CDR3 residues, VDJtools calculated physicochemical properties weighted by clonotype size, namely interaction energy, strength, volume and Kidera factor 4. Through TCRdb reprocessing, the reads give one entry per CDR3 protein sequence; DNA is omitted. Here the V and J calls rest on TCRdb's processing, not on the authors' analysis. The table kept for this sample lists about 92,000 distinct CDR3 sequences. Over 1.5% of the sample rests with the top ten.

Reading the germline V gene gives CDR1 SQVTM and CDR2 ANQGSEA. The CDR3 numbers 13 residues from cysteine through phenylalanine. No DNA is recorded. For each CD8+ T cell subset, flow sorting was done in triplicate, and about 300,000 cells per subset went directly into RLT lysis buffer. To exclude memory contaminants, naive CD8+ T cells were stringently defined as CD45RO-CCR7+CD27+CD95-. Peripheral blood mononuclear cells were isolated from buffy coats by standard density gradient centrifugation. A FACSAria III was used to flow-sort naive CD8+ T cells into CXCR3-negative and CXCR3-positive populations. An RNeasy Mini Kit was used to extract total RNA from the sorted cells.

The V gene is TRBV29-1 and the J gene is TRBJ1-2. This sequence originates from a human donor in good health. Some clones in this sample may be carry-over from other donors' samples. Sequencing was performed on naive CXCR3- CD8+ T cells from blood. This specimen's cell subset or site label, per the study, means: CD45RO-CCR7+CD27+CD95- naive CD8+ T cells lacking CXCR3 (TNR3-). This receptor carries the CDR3 CSVLDVDFNIYTF.